This TCR beta chain was identified in a study of tumor and adjacent non-tumor tissue in lung cancer. A modified ARM-PCR protocol with three rounds of nested PCR amplified TCRbeta. One entry per CDR3 protein, called by TCRdb with MiXCR from the multiplex PCR reads. The sample carries roughly 65,000 distinct CDR3 sequences, almost 60% recorded once. The template was RNA from unsorted bulk tissue. The clonotype comes from a man in his forties or fifties with non-small cell lung cancer. The sample taken for sequencing was lung tumor tissue.

The CDR3 loop reads CASSLVVVTGGQETQYF. DNA for the CDR3: TGTGCCAGCAGCTTAGTCGTCGTGACAGGGGGCCAAGAGACCCAGTACTTC. The rearrangement joins TRBV7-9 to TRBJ2-5; 9 bases are a match to TRBD1. CDR1 and CDR2 (germline): SEHNR, FQNEAQ (reference sequence). The junction had 7 bases not matched to a gene; V was cut back by 1 base and J by 1 base. The CDR3 sequence is 17 residues long.